One sample yielded the 14 T cell receptor beta chains listed below, sequenced in a study of post-analysis software for immune sequencing data. TCR beta cDNA libraries included unique molecular identifiers. Each CDR3 protein is one row after TCRdb ran MiXCR on the PCR reads. The sample shows some 500,000 distinct CDR3 sequences, roughly 46% of them seen only once. These receptors have no known antigen. Points from the study as a whole: Comparison of patients with controls showed five TRBV segments more frequent in patients, TRBV5-6, TRBV5-1 and TRBV20-1 among them.

Sequencing used blood. These receptors originate from a girl aged 5-17 years with multiple sclerosis.

The chain employs TRBV20-1 and TRBJ2-5, with unresolved D. The J call may be wrong; the DNA end is better matched by TRBJ2-7. The CDR3 spans 14 residues. Germline V gene sequence: CDR1 DFQATT, CDR2 SNEGSKA (reference sequence). CDR3 coding DNA: TGCAGTGCTACGATGGACCTCGTTTCCTACGAGCAGTACTTC. Translated: CSATMDLVSYEQYF.

In its sample, this clonotype was seen a few times. The gene calls are TRBV12-3 or TRBV12-4 and TRBJ2-5; 8 nucleotides match TRBD1. This CDR3 spans 15 amino acids. J was trimmed by 2 bases and V by 6 bases; bases with no gene match: 8. The CDR3 bases are TGTGCCAGCAGGACCCTCAGGGGGCATCAAGAGACCCAGTACTTC. Residues: CASRTLRGHQETQYF.

The genes are TRBV7-2 and TRBJ2-3, with 8 bases fitting TRBD2. This CDR3 is 16 amino acids long. Trimming removed 3 bases from V and 0 bases from J; junction bases left unmatched: 5. Germline-derived CDR1 and CDR2 are SGHTA and FQGNSA. This CDR3 is CASSFRTSRSTDTQYF. The CDR3 DNA reads TGTGCCAGCAGCTTTCGGACTAGCAGGAGCACAGATACGCAGTATTTT. Filled out from reference TRBV7-2 and TRBJ2-3, the complete variable domain reads GAGVSQSPSNKVTEKGKDVELRCDPISGHTALYWYRQSLGQGLEFLIYFQGNSAPDKSGLPSDRFSAERTGGSVSTLTIQRTQQEDSAVYLCASSFRTSRSTDTQYFGPGTRLTVL.

V and J are TRBV29-1 and TRBJ1-1, with a possible D match to TRBD1 (5 bases). CDR3 length: 16 amino acids. Germline lookup yields CDR1 SQVTM and CDR2 ANQGSEA. V lost 5 bases and J 5 bases, leaving 24 bases between the germline ends. CDR3 in amino acids: CSVFAQRGGAVTEAFF. The CDR3 DNA reads TGCAGCGTTTTCGCGCAACGGGGGGGAGCTGTAACTGAAGCTTTCTTT. The entire variable domain, with the rest obtained from reference TRBV29-1 and TRBJ1-1, is as follows: SAVISQKPSRDICQRGTSLTIQCQVDSQVTMMFWYRQQPGQSLTLIATANQGSEATYESGFVIDKFPISRPNLTFSTLTVSNMSPEDSSIYLCSVFAQRGGAVTEAFFGQGTRLTVV.

The rearrangement joins TRBV24-1 to TRBJ1-1; 7 bases are shared with TRBD1. V lost 12 bases to trimming and J lost 1 base; unmatched junction nucleotides: 7. This CDR3 contains 13 residues. The V gene's germline CDR1 is KGHDR and CDR2 SFDVKD. The CDR3 here is CAAKGAGNTEAFF. The CDR3, as DNA: TGTGCCGCTAAGGGGGCTGGGAACACTGAAGCTTTCTTT.

The V and J genes are TRBV20-1 and TRBJ2-1; TRBD1 is a possible D gene (5 bases). The CDR3 is 12 residues long. V was clipped by 3 bases and J by 6 bases, with 9 bases between them. CDR1 and CDR2 from the germline V gene are DFQATT and SNEGSKA (reference sequence). The CDR3 nucleotides are TGCAGTGCTAGTGGACAAAGCAATGAGCAGTTCTTC. Its translation: CSASGQSNEQFF.

CDR3 protein: CASSTGPQETQYF. CDR3 nucleotide sequence: TGCGCCAGCAGCACCGGCCCCCAAGAGACCCAGTACTTC. The genes are TRBV5-1 and TRBJ2-5; D gene ambiguous. The CDR3 is 13 residues long. Germline V lookup: CDR1 SGHRS, CDR2 YFSETQ. The V end was cut by 4 bases, the J end by 1 base, with 8 bases between.

The chain recombines TRBV7-2 with TRBJ2-1, with 8 bases identical to TRBD1. The CDR3 is made up of 16 amino acids. The V and J ends lost 4 bases and 6 bases, in that order; junction bases with no gene match: 11. Germline V lookup: CDR1 SGHTA, CDR2 FQGNSA. The CDR3 DNA is TGTGCCAGCAGCTCGACAGGGGACCCCACCCGCAATGAGCAGTTCTTC. Its translation: CASSSTGDPTRNEQFF.

In this sample, this clonotype turned up a few times. This chain uses TRBV24-1 with TRBJ1-5; no clear D gene. With 1 base removed from V and 6 bases from J, the gap between germline ends came to 6 bases. Germline V gives CDR1 KGHDR, CDR2 SFDVKD. The CDR3 runs to 13 residues. The CDR3 DNA follows: TGTGCCACCAGTGATTTCGGAGTTCAGCCCCAGCATTTT. Translation: CATSDFGVQPQHF.

The V and J genes are TRBV28 and TRBJ2-7; a possible D gene is TRBD2 (6 bases). Germline-derived CDR1 and CDR2 are MDHEN and SYDVKM. The germline V and J ends were trimmed by 1 base and 7 bases, with 23 bases remaining between them. The CDR3 extends over 17 amino acids. CDR3 bases: TGTGCCAGCAGTTTATTAGGCGGGATAGGTTCCTACAATGAGCAGTACTTC. Its protein product is CASSLLGGIGSYNEQYF.

The chain combines TRBV24-1 with TRBJ2-5, with D possibly matching TRBD1 (6 bases). Trimming took 8 bases from V and 5 from J, leaving 8 bases between them. CDR1 is KGHDR, CDR2 SFDVKD, per germline. The CDR3 is 11 amino acids. CDR3 nucleotide sequence: TGTGCCACCAAGCAGGGGGAGACCCAGTACTTC. It codes for CATKQGETQYF.

Of note for this clonotype: A much bigger clone sits one base away, suggesting this may be a read error. The chain has TRBV7-3 and TRBJ2-3; 8 nucleotides match TRBD1. This CDR3 is built from 14 residues. Looked up from germline, CDR1 is SGHTA and CDR2 is FQGTGA. The CDR3 sequence is CASSLDRGTDMQYF. The CDR3 bases are TGTGCCAGCAGCTTAGACAGGGGCACAGATATGCAGTATTTT.

This sequence joins TRBV20-1 and TRBJ1-1; 7 bases line up with TRBD1. The CDR3 sequence is 12 residues long. The germline CDR1 and CDR2 sequences are DFQATT and SNEGSKA (reference sequence). The CDR3 DNA reads as TGCAGAAGCCGACAACAACAGGGGAAAGCTTTCTTT. Translated, it gives CRSRQQQGKAFF.

In DNA, the CDR3 is TGTGCCAGCAGCCCCCTCCTAGCGGGGGAGGCGGATGAGCAGTTCTTC. Residues: CASSPLLAGEADEQFF. V is TRBV14 and J is TRBJ2-1, with 10 bases lining up with TRBD2. Germline V gives CDR1 SGHDN, CDR2 FVKESK. V lost 4 bases, J lost 8 bases, and 11 bases stayed unmatched. There are 16 residues in the CDR3.